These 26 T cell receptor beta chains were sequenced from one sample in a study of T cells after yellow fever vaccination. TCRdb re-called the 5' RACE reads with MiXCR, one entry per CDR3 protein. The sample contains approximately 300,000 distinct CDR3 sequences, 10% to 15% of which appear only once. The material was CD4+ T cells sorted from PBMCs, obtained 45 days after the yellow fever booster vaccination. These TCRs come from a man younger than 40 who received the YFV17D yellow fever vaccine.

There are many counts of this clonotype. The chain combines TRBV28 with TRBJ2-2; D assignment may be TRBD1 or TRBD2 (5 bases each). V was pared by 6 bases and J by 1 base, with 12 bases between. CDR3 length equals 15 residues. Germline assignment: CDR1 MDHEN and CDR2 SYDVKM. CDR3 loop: CASSHRGENTGELFF. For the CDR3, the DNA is TGTGCCAGCAGCCACCGGGGCGAGAACACCGGGGAGCTGTTTTTT. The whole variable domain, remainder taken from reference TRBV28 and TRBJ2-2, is DVKVTQSSRYLVKRTGEKVFLECVQDMDHENMFWYRQDPGLGLRLIYFSYDVKMKEKGDIPEGYSVSREKKERFSLILESASTNQTSMYLCASSHRGENTGELFFGEGSRLTVL.

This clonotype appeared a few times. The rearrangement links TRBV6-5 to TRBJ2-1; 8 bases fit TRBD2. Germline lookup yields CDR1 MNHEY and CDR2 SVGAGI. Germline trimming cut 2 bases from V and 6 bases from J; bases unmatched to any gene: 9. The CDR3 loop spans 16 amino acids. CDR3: CASSYSVLTSGNEQFF. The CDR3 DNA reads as TGTGCCAGCAGTTACAGTGTGCTTACTAGCGGCAATGAGCAGTTCTTC.

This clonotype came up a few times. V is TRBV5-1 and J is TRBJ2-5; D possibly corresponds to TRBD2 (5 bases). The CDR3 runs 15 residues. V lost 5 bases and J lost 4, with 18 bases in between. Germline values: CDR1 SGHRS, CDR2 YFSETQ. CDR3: CASSNGAEGVETQYF. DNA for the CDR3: TGCGCCAGCAGTAACGGAGCAGAGGGTGTAGAGACCCAGTACTTC. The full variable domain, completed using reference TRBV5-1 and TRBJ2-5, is KAGVTQTPRYLIKTRGQQVTLSCSPISGHRSVSWYQQTPGQGLQFLFEYFSETQRNKGNFPGRFSGRQFSNSRSEMNVSTLELGDSALYLCASSNGAEGVETQYFGPGTRLLVL.

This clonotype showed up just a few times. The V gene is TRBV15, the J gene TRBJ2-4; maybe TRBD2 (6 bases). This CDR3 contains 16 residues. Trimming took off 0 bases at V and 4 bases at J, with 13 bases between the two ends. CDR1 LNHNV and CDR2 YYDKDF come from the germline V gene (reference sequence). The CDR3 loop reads CATSREIAGSKNIQYF. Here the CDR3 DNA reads TGTGCCACCAGCAGAGAGATCGCGGGAAGTAAAAACATTCAGTACTTC.

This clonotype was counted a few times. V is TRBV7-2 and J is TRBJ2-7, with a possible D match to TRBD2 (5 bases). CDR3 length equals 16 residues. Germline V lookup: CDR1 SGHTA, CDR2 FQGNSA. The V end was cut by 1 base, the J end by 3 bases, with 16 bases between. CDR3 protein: CASSLVGGLLNYEQYF. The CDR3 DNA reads TGTGCCAGCAGCTTAGTGGGCGGACTCCTGAACTACGAGCAGTACTTC.

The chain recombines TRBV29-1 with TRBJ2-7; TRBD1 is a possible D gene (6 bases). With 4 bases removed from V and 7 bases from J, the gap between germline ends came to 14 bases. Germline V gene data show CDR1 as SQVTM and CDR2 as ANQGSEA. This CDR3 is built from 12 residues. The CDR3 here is CSVVIGTREQYF. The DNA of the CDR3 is TGCAGCGTTGTCATCGGGACAAGGGAGCAGTACTTC.

Here the CDR3 reads CASSSGTSGRAGEQYF. CDR3 nucleotides: TGCGCCAGCAGCTCGGGGACTAGCGGGAGGGCAGGCGAGCAGTACTTC. This chain connects TRBV5-1 to TRBJ2-7; TRBD2 matches at 16 bases. Trimming took 3 bases from V and 6 from J; bases not matched to a gene: 6. The CDR3 extends over 16 amino acids. Germline CDR1 and CDR2: SGHRS and YFSETQ.

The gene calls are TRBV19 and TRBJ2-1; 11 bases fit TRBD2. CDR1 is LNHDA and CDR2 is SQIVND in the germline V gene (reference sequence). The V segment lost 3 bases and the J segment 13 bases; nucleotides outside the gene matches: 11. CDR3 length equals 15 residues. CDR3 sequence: CASSIPETSGSHQFF. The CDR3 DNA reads TGTGCCAGTAGTATCCCCGAAACTAGCGGGAGCCACCAGTTCTTC.

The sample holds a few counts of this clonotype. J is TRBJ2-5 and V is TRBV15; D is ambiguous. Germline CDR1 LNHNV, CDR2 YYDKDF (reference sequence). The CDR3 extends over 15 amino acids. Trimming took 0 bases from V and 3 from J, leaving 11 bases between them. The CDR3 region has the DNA TGTGCCACCAGCAGAGACGCCAGACCGGAAGAGACCCAGTACTTC. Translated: CATSRDARPEETQYF.

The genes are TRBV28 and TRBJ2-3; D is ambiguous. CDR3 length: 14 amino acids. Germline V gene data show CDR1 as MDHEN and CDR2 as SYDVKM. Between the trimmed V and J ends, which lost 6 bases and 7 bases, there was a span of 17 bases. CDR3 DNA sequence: TGTGCCAGCAGCTCAGGCGCTACAATAAATACGCAGTATTTT. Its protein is CASSSGATINTQYF.

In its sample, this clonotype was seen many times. CDR3 bases: TGCAGCGTTGGGGACCCCCAAGAGACCCAGTACTTC. Encoded protein: CSVGDPQETQYF. This chain joins TRBV29-1 and TRBJ2-5; D tentatively fits TRBD1 or TRBD2 (5 bases each). This CDR3 has 12 amino acids. The germline V gene encodes CDR1 SQVTM and CDR2 ANQGSEA. Trimming took off 4 bases at V and 1 base at J, with 7 bases between the two ends.

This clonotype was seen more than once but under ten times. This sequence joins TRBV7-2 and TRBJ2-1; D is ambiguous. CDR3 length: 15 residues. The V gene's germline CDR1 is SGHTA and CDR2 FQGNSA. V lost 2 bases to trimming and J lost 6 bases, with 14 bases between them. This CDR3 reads CASSLSRSGRNEQFF. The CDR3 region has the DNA TGTGCCAGCAGCTTAAGTCGGTCTGGGCGCAATGAGCAGTTCTTC.

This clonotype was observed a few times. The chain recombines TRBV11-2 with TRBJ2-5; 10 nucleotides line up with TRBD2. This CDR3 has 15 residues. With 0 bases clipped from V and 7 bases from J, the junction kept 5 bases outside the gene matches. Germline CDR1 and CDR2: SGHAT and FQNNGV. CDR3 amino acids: CASSLEAGGRRTQYF. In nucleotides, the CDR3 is TGTGCCAGCAGCTTAGAAGCGGGAGGGCGGCGGACCCAGTACTTC.

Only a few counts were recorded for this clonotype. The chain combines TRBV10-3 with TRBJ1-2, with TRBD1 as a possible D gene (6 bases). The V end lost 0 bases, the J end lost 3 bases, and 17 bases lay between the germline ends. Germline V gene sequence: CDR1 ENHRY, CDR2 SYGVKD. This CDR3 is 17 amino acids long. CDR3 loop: CAISESIRSGGDYGYTF. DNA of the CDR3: TGTGCCATCAGTGAGTCGATTCGCTCGGGGGGCGACTATGGCTACACCTTC.

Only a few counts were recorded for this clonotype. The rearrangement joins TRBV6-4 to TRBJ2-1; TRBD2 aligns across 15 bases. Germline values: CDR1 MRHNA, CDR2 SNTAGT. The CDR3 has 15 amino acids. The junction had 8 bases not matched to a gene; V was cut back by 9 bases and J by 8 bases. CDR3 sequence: CARGTSGRHRDEQFF. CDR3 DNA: TGTGCCAGAGGGACTAGCGGGAGGCATCGGGATGAGCAGTTCTTC.

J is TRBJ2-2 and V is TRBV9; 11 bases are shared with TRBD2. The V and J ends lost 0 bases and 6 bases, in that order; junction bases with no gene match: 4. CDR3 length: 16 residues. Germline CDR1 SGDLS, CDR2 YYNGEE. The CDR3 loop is CASSVALAGAPGELFF. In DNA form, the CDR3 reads TGTGCCAGCAGCGTAGCACTAGCGGGAGCTCCCGGGGAGCTGTTTTTT.

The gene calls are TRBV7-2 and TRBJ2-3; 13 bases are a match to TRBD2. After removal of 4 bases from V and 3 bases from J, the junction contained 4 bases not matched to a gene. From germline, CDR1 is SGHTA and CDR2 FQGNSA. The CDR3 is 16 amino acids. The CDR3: CASSSGLAGVTDTQYF. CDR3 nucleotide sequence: TGTGCCAGCAGCTCCGGACTAGCGGGAGTAACAGATACGCAGTATTTT. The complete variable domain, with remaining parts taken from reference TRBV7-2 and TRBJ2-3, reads GAGVSQSPSNKVTEKGKDVELRCDPISGHTALYWYRQSLGQGLEFLIYFQGNSAPDKSGLPSDRFSAERTGGSVSTLTIQRTQQEDSAVYLCASSSGLAGVTDTQYFGPGTRLTVL.

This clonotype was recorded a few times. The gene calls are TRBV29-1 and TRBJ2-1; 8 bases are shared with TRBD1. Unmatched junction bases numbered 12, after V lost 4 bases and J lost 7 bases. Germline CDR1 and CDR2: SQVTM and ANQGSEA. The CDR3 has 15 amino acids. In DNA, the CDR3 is TGCAGCGTTGTCGGGGCGGGGCAGGGGGCGAATGAGCAGTTCTTC. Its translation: CSVVGAGQGANEQFF.

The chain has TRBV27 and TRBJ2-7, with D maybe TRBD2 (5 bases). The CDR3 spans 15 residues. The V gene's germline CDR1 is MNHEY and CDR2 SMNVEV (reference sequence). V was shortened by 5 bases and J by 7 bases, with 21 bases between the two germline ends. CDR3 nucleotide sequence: TGTGCCAGCAGTCAATCCACGGGGTTCTCGGGAGAGCAGTACTTC. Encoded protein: CASSQSTGFSGEQYF.

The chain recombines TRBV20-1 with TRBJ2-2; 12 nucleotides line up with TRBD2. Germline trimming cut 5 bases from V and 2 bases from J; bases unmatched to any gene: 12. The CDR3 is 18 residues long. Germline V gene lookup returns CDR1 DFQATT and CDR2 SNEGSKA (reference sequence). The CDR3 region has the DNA TGCAGTGCTTCTTCGACTAGCGGGAGCGGGGCTAACACCGGGGAGCTGTTTTTT. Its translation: CSASSTSGSGANTGELFF.

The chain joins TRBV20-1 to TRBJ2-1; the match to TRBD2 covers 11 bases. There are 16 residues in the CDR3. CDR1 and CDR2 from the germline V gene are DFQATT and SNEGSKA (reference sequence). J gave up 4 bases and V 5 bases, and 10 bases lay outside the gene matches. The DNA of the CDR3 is TGCAGTGCTGCCGCGCCGACTAGCGGGAATTACAATGAGCAGTTCTTC. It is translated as CSAAAPTSGNYNEQFF.

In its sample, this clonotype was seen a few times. The CDR3 DNA sequence: TGCAGCGTGGATCGACAGTATCAAGAGACCCAGTACTTC. Translated, it gives CSVDRQYQETQYF. This chain connects TRBV29-1 to TRBJ2-5; weak D call: TRBD1 (5 bases). V lost 6 bases, J lost 2 bases, and 13 bases lay in between. The CDR3 loop spans 13 amino acids. CDR1 is SQVTM, CDR2 ANQGSEA, per germline.

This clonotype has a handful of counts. The CDR3 nucleotides are TGCAGTGCTATTCGGACTAGCGGGAAGGACGAGCAGTACTTC. Its translation is CSAIRTSGKDEQYF. V usage is TRBV20-1 and J usage is TRBJ2-7, with 12 bases lining up with TRBD2. V gave up 4 bases and J gave up 5 bases; unmatched junction bases: 6. Germline CDR1 DFQATT, CDR2 SNEGSKA (reference sequence). This CDR3 contains 14 residues.

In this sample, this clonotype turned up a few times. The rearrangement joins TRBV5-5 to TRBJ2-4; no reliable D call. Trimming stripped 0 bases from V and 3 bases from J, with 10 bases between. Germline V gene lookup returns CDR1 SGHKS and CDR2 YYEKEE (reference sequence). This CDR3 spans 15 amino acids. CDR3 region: CASSLETVGKNIQYF. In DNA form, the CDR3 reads TGTGCCAGCAGCTTGGAAACAGTAGGCAAAAACATTCAGTACTTC. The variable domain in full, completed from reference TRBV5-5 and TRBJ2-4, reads DAGVTQSPTHLIKTRGQQVTLRCSPISGHKSVSWYQQVLGQGPQFIFQYYEKEERGRGNFPDRFSARQFPNYSSELNVNALLLGDSALYLCASSLETVGKNIQYFGAGTRLSVL.

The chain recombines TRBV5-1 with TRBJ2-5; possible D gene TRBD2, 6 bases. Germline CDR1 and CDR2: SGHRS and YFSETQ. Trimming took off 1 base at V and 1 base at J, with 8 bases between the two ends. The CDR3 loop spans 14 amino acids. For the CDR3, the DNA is TGCGCCAGCAGCTTGATGGGGGGCCAAGAGACCCAGTACTTC. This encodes CASSLMGGQETQYF.

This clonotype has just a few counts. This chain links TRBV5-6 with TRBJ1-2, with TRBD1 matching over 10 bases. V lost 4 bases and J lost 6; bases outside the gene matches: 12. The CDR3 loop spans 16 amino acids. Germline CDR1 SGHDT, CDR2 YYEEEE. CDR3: CASSPTPGQGYHGYTF. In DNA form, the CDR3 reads TGTGCCAGCAGCCCCACTCCGGGACAGGGGTATCATGGCTACACCTTC.